Below are 9 T cell receptor delta chains sequenced from a single sample in a study of delta chains in infants with herpesvirus infections. TCR cDNA was made from PBMC RNA with gamma- and delta-chain-specific primers. TCRdb used CATT to re-call clones from the RT-PCR reads. The sample carries about 570 delta-chain clones, approximately 57% recorded once. The material was peripheral blood, obtained at time point 4 of longitudinal follow-up. All receptors derive from a human donor who was a Ugandan infant, either HIV-exposed or HIV-unexposed (not recorded which).

The chain recombines TRDV2 with TRDJ3; 10 bases map to TRDD3. The CDR3 loop spans 19 amino acids. Germline loops: CDR1 GEAIGNYY, CDR2 EKD. V shed 1 base and J 0 bases; nucleotides not matched to a gene: 5. This CDR3 is CACDTLGDSGSWDTRQMFF. CDR3 DNA: TGTGCCTGTGACACTCTGGGGGATAGCGGCTCCTGGGACACCCGACAGATGTTTTTC.

This clone has only a few counts. A far larger clone is a single base away, which makes a read error likely. The chain couples TRDV3 to TRDJ1; 12 bases are a match to TRDD3. The CDR3 spans 20 residues. The trim removed 3 bases at V and 0 bases at J, leaving 20 bases unmatched. The V gene's germline CDR1 is TVYSNPD and CDR2 GDNSRS (reference sequence). The CDR3 spells CAFPTGGYFPTIPYTDKLIF. As DNA, the CDR3 is TGTGCCTTCCCTACTGGGGGATACTTCCCAACCATCCCGTACACCGATAAACTCATCTTT. Full variable domain (missing parts from reference TRDV3 and TRDJ1): CDKVTQSSPDQTVASGSEVVLLCTYDTVYSNPDLFWYRIRPDYSFQFVFYGDNSRSEGADFTQGRFSVKHILTQKAFHLVISPVRTEDSATYYCAFPTGGYFPTIPYTDKLIFGKGTRVTVEP.

Concerning this clone itself: One base separates it from a far larger clone, so it is likely a read error. The genes are TRAV29/DV5 and TRDJ3; 8 bases map to TRDD3. Germline assignment: CDR1 NSMFDY and CDR2 ISSIKDK. The J segment lost 0 bases and the V segment lost 1 base, leaving 18 bases of the junction unmatched. This CDR3 contains 22 residues. This CDR3 is CAASYTRDTIPRSSWDTRQMFF. In DNA, the CDR3 is TGTGCAGCAAGCTACACAAGGGATACGATCCCCCGGAGCTCCTGGGACACCCGACAGATGTTTTTC.

This clone qualifies as large. This chain links TRDV1 with TRDJ1; D tentatively reads TRDD2 or TRDD3 (6 bases each). The CDR3 has 27 residues. Germline assignment: CDR1 TSWWSYY and CDR2 QGS. V was clipped by 3 bases and J by 0 bases, with 47 bases between them. CDR3 sequence (DNA): TGTGCTCTTGGGGATCACCTTCGATCCTACGAGTACTGGGTACTTAAAGAGGACTTACCTTACACCGATAAACTCATCTTT. As protein: CALGDHLRSYEYWVLKEDLPYTDKLIF.

Notes on this clone: A read error is the likely source, as a far larger clone sits one nucleotide away. The gene calls are TRAV23/DV6 and TRDJ1, with 13 bases that match TRDD3. Germline V gene lookup returns CDR1 NTAFDY and CDR2 IRPDVSE (reference sequence). CDR3 size: 19 residues. CDR3 nucleotides: TGTGCTGGGCCCGACTTCCCGTTCGTACTGGGGGATACGTTAATTGAACTCATCTTT. This gives the protein CAGPDFPFVLGDTLIELIF.

This clone has only one observation. A single base is all that separates this from a far larger clone, so a read error is likely. The chain uses TRDV2 and TRDJ1, with 11 bases that match TRDD3. The CDR3 covers 14 residues. The germline V gene encodes CDR1 GEAIGNYY and CDR2 EKD. V lost 3 bases and J lost 9; bases outside the gene matches: 8. CDR3 sequence: CACDPKLGDRELIF. In DNA form, the CDR3 reads TGTGCCTGTGACCCCAAACTGGGGGATAGGGAACTCATCTTT.

With regard to this clone: A single base separates this from a much larger clone, so it may be a read error. V is TRDV1 and J is TRDJ1; the D call may be TRDD2 or TRDD3 (9 bases each). Germline lookup yields CDR1 TSWWSYY and CDR2 QGS. This CDR3 has 21 amino acids. V was cut by 1 base and J by 7 bases, with 34 bases left in between. Here the CDR3 reads CALGEPPLPTWGIGMAVKLIF. The DNA for the CDR3 is TGTGCTCTTGGGGAACCACCCCTTCCTACATGGGGGATAGGGATGGCCGTTAAACTCATCTTT.

Note on this clone: This could be a read error, since a much larger clone is one nucleotide away. The genes are TRDV3 and TRDJ2; D might be TRDD2 or TRDD3, each matching 6 bases. This CDR3 spans 23 amino acids. Germline V lookup: CDR1 TVYSNPD, CDR2 GDNSRS (reference sequence). The CDR3 here is CAFNPTQSYSGDVRPALTARLFF. The CDR3 DNA sequence: TGTGCCTTTAATCCTACGCAATCGTATTCGGGGGACGTTCGCCCAGCTTTGACAGCACGACTCTTCTTT.

In the case of this clone: The likely explanation is a read error, given a far larger clone one base away. The V gene is TRDV1, the J gene TRDJ1; no firm D call. The length of the CDR3 is 21 residues. CDR1 and CDR2 (germline): TSWWSYY, QGS. The CDR3, as DNA: TGTGCTCTTGGGGAACCCGTCGATATGCCGTCCGGGCACTTCGGTGCCGATAATCTCATCTTT. Residues: CALGEPVDMPSGHFGADNLIF.